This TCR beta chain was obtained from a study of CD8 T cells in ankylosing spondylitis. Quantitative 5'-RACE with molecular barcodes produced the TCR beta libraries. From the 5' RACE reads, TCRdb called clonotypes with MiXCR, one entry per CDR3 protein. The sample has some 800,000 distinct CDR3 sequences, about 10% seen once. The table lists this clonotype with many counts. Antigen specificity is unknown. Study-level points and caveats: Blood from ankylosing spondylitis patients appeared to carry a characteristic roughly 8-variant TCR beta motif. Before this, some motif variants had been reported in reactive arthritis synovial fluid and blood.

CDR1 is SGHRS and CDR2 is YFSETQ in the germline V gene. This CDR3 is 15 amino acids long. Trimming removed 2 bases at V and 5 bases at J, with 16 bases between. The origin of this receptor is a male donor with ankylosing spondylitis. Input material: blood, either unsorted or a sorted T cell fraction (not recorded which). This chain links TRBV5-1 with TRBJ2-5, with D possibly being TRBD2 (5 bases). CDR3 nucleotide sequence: TGCGCCAGCAGCTTACAACCGGGATCCTGGGAGACCCAGTACTTC. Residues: CASSLQPGSWETQYF.